This T cell receptor beta chain was captured by sequencing in a study of blood T cells in healthy people across ages. Study observations and caveats: Among long-lived donors, naive CD4+ cells were more numerous and diversity higher than in aged donors. Observed TCR beta diversity per million T cells went down as age went up. This fall followed a roughly linear course with age.

Using a J-beta primer mix together with a sample-barcoded 5' primer, a second PCR was run for roughly 6 to 12 cycles. MiXCR, run by TCRdb on the 5' RACE reads, gives a single entry per CDR3 protein. The sample has about 670,000 distinct CDR3 sequences, roughly two fifths seen once; the top ten hold around 30%. About this clonotype: Its antigen is undetermined.

CDR3 length: 19 residues. Germline V gene sequence: CDR1 KGHDR, CDR2 SFDVKD. Trimming took 4 bases from V and 0 from J; bases not matched to a gene: 10. The TCR was taken from a man aged 80 or over in good health. Sequences were obtained from blood. The rearrangement uses TRBV24-1 and TRBJ2-6, with 8 bases aligning to TRBD1. As DNA, the CDR3 is TGTGCCACCAGTGAAGCACTTGGACAGGGCGTCTCTGGGGCCAACGTCCTGACTTTC. It specifies CATSEALGQGVSGANVLTF.